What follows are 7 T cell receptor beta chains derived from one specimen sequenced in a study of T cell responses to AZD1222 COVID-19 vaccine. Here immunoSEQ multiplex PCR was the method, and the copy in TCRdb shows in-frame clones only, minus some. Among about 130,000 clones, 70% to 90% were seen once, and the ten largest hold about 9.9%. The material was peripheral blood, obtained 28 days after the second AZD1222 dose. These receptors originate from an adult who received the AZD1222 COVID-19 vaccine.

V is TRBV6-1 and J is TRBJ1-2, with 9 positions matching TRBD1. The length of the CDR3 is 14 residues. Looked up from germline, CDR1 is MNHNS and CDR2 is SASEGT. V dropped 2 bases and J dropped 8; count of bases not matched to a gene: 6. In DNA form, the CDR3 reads TGTGCCAGCAGTGAACCCGGGACAGGGTCCGGCTACACCTTC. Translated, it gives CASSEPGTGSGYTF.

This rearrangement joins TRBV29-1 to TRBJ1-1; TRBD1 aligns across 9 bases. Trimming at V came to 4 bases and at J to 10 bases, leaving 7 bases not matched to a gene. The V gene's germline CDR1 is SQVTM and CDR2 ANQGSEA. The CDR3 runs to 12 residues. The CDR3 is CSVVQGALAAFF. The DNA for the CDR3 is TGCAGCGTTGTACAGGGGGCGCTTGCAGCTTTCTTT.

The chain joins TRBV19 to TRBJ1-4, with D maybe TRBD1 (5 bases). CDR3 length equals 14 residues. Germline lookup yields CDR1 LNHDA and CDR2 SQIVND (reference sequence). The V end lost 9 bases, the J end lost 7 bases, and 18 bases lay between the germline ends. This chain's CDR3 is CASVGGVVSEKLFF. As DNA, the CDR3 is TGTGCCAGCGTTGGGGGGGTGGTTTCTGAAAAACTGTTTTTT. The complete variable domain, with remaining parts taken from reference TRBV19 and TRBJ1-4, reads DGGITQSPKYLFRKEGQNVTLSCEQNLNHDAMYWYRQDPGQGLRLIYYSQIVNDFQKGDIAEGYSVSREKKESFPLTVTSAQKNPTAFYLCASVGGVVSEKLFFGSGTQLSVL.

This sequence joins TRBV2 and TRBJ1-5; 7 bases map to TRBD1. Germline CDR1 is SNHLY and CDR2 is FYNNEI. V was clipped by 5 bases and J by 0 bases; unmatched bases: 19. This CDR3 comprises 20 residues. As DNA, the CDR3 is TGTGCCAGCAGTACGGCCAGGGGGGGGAAGGGAGCGTATAGCAATCAGCCCCAGCATTTT. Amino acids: CASSTARGGKGAYSNQPQHF.

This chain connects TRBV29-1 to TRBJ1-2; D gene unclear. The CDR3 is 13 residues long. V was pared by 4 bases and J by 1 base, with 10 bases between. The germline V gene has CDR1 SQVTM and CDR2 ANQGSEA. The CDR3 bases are TGCAGCGTTGTGTCCGGTAATAACTATGGCTACACCTTC. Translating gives CSVVSGNNYGYTF.

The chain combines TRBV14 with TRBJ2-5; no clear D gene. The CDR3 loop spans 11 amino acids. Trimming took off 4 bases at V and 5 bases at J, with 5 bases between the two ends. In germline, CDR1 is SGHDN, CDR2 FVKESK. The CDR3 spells CASSLGETQYF. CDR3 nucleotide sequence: TGTGCCAGCAGCCTTGGGGAGACCCAGTACTTC. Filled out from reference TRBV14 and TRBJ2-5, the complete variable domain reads EAGVTQFPSHSVIEKGQTVTLRCDPISGHDNLYWYRRVMGKEIKFLLHFVKESKQDESGMPNNRFLAERTGGTYSTLKVQPAELEDSGVYFCASSLGETQYFGPGTRLLVL.

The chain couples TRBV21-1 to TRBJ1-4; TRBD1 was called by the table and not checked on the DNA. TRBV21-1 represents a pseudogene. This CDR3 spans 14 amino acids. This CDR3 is CASSKEQVNEKLFF. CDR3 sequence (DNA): TGTGCCAGCAGCAAAGAACAGGTTAATGAAAAACTGTTTTTT.